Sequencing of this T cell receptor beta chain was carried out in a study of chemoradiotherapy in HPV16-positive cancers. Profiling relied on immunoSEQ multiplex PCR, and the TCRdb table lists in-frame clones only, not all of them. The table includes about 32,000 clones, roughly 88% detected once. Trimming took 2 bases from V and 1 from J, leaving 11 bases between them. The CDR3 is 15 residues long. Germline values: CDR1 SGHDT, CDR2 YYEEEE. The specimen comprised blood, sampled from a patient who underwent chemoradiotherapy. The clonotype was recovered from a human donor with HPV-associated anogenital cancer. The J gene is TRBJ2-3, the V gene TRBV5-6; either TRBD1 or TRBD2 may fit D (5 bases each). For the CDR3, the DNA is TGTGCCAGCAGCTTTTACGAGGGACGCACAGATACGCAGTATTTT. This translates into CASSFYEGRTDTQYF.